This TCR beta chain was sequenced for a study of T cell repertoires in cytomegalovirus infection. At the level of the study: Public TCR beta signatures marked donors with CMV infection and the matching HLA. Findings and limits, study-wide: Accumulated public TCR beta family frequency recognized individuals carrying CMV together with the relevant HLA.

A single record per CDR3 protein comes from TCRdb applying MiXCR to the reads. The sample records roughly 130,000 distinct CDR3 sequences, more than 20% being singletons. The CDR3 extends over 17 amino acids. The germline gives CDR1 SEHNR, CDR2 FQNEAQ (reference sequence). V was clipped by 5 bases and J by 0 bases; unmatched bases: 10. Many counts were recorded for this clonotype. What it recognizes is unknown. The sequenced sample consisted of PBMCs, sequenced either directly or after in vitro stimulation (not recorded which). The TCR originated in a human donor in good health (CMV status not recorded). Some clones in this sample may be carry-over from other donors' samples. The genes are TRBV7-9 and TRBJ2-1; 7 nucleotides agree with TRBD2. CDR3 amino acids: CASSPRGRGSSYNEQFF. The CDR3 DNA reads TGTGCCAGCAGCCCCCGAGGGCGGGGGAGCTCCTACAATGAGCAGTTCTTC.